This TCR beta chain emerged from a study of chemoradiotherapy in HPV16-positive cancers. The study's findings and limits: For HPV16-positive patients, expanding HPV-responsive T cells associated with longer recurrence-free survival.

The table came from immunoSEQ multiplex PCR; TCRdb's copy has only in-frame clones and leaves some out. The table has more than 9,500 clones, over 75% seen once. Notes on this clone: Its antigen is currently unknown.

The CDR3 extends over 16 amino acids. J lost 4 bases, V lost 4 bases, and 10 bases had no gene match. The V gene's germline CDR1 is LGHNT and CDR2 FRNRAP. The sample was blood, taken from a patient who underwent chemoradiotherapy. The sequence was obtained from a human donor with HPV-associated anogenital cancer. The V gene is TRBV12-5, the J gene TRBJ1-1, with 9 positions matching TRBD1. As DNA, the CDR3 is TGTGCTAGTGGTTCCCCACAGGGGGCATGGGCCACTGAAGCTTTCTTT. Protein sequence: CASGSPQGAWATEAFF.